This T cell receptor (beta chain) appears in the sequencing data of a study of molecular identifiers for immune sequencing clone quantification. This clonotype has ten or more counts. As yet, its antigen is unknown. MiXCR, applied by TCRdb to the PCR reads, yields one record per CDR3 protein. The table shows fewer than 350,000 distinct CDR3 sequences, with 20% to 25% occurring only once. In germline, CDR1 is SNHLY, CDR2 FYNNEI. CDR3 length equals 15 residues. V lost 3 bases and J lost 1, with 9 bases in between. Overall study findings and caveats: For highly expanded clones, sizes could be underestimated when identical TCR molecules share a barcode.

The chain combines TRBV2 with TRBJ2-2; D may be TRBD1 (6 bases). Sequenced: naive CD8+ T cells from blood, with Jurkat cell RNA spiked in. Subset: FACS-sorted CD8+CD4-CCR7+CD45RA+ naive T cells. This receptor was identified in a human donor in good health. Some libraries in this study had Jurkat cell RNA spiked in. The CDR3 spells CASSEMTGNTGELFF. CDR3 in DNA: TGTGCCAGCAGTGAGATGACAGGGAACACCGGGGAGCTGTTTTTT.